The present T cell receptor (beta chain) was sequenced within a study of blood T cell repertoires in COVID-19. In the study overall: Some COVID-19 samples were acute and others convalescent; all came from the United States, Italy and Spain.

CDR1 is MGHRA and CDR2 is YSYEKL in the germline V gene. This CDR3 has 16 amino acids. J gave up 5 bases and V 3 bases, and 9 bases lay outside the gene matches. Produced via immunoSEQ multiplex PCR; TCRdb's table is partial and in-frame only. The data contain some 74,000 clones, 80% of them singletons. This chain uses TRBV4-1 with TRBJ2-1; 8 bases align to TRBD2. The sequence was obtained from a human donor in a cohort sampled during active COVID-19. Sequenced material: peripheral blood. The CDR3 region is CASSHREGLADNEQFF. The DNA of the CDR3 is TGCGCCAGCAGCCATCGGGAGGGGCTAGCGGACAATGAGCAGTTCTTC.